This T cell receptor beta chain appears in the sequencing data of a study of response to subunit inactivated influenza vaccine. The study, taken as a whole, reports: Each seasonal influenza vaccination, the authors suggested, recruits few new T cells.

Regarding this clonotype: Its cognate antigen is unknown.

V dropped 3 bases and J dropped 5; count of bases not matched to a gene: 10. The CDR3 loop spans 18 amino acids. CDR1 and CDR2 from the germline V gene are KGHDR and SFDVKD. MiXCR, run by TCRdb on the RT-PCR reads, gives a single entry per CDR3 protein. The table includes about 700,000 distinct CDR3 sequences, approximately 14% detected once. The sample in question was PBMCs from blood, obtained about 14 days before vaccination. This TCR came from a man aged 50 to 60 who received an inactivated influenza vaccine. The chain joins TRBV24-1 to TRBJ2-1; 12 bases align to TRBD2. CDR3 protein: CATSDPLGLAGSDNEQFF. In DNA, the CDR3 is TGTGCCACCAGTGATCCCCTGGGACTAGCGGGTTCCGACAATGAGCAGTTCTTC.